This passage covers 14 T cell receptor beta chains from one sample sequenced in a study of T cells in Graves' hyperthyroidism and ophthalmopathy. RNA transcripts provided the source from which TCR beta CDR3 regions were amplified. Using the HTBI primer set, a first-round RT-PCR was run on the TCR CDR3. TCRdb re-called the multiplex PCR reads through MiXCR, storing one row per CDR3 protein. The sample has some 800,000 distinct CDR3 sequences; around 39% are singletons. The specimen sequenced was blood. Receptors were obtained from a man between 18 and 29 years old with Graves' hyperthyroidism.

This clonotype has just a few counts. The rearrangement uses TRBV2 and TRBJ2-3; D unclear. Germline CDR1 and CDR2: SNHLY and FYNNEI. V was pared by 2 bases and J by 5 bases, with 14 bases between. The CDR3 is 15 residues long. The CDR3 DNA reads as TGTGCCAGCAGTGAACGCCTAGAGAGTCGAGATACGCAGTATTTT. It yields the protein CASSERLESRDTQYF.

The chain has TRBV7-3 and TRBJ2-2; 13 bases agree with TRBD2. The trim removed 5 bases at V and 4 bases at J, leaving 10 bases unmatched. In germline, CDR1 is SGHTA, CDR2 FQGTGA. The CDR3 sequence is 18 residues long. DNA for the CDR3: TGTGCCAGCAGCCCTGGGCTACTAGCGGGAGGGGGCACCGGGGAGCTGTTTTTT. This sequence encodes CASSPGLLAGGGTGELFF.

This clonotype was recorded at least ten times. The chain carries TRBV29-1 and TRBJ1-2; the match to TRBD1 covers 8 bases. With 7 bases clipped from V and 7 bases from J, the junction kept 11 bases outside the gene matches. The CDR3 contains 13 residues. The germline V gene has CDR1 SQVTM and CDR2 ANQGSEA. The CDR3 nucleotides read TGCAGCGCCACCGGCACAGGGGGGTTTGGCTACACCTTC. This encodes CSATGTGGFGYTF.

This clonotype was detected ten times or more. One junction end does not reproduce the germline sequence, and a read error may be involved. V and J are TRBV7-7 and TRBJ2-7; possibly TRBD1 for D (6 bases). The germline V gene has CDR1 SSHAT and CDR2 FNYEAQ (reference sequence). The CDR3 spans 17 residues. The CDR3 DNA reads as TGTGCTAGCAGCTTAGCCGTGTGGCAGGGGCTCCACTGGGAGCAGTACTTC. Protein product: CASSLAVWQGLHWEQYF.

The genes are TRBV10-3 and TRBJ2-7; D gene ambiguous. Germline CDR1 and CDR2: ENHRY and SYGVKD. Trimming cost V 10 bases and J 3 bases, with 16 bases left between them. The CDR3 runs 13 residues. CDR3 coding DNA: TGTGCCAGCTCACCACCGTCGGACTACGAGCAGTACTTC. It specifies CASSPPSDYEQYF.

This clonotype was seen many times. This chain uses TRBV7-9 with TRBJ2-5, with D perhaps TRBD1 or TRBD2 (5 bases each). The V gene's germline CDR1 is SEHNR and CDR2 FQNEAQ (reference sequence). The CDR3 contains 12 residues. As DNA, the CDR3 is TGTGTCTTGACGGGACCACAAGAGACCCAGTACTTC. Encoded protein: CVLTGPQETQYF.

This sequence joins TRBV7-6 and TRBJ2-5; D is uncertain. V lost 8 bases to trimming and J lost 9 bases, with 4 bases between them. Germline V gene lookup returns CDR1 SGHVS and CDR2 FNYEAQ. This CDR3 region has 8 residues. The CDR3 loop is CASGAQYF. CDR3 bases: TGTGCCAGCGGGGCCCAGTACTTC.

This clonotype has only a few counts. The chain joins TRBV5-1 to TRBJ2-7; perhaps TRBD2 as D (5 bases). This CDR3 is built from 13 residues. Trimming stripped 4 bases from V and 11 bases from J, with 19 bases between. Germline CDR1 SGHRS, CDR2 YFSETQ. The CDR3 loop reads CASSHGENRIEYF. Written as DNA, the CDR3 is TGCGCCAGCAGCCACGGGGAGAACCGTATTGAGTACTTC.

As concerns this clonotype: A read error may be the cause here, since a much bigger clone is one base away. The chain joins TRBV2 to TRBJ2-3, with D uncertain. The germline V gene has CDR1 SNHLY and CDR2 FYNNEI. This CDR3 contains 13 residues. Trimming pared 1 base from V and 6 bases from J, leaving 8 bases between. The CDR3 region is CASSEGAPDTQYF. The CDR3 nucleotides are TGTGCCAGCAGTGAAGGTGCCCCGGATACGCAGTATTTT.

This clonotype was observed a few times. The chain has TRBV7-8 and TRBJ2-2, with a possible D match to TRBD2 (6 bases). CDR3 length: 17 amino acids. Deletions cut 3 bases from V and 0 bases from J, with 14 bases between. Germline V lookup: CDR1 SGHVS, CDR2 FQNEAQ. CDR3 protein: CASSLSSEIANTGELFF. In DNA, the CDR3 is TGTGCCAGCAGCTTGTCTAGCGAGATCGCGAACACCGGGGAGCTGTTTTTT.

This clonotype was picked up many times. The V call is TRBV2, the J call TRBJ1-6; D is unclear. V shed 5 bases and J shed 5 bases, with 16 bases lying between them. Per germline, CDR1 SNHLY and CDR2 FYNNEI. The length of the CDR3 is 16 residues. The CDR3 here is CASSPDGTLNNSPLHF. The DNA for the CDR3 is TGTGCCAGCAGTCCTGACGGTACCCTTAATAATTCACCCCTCCACTTT.

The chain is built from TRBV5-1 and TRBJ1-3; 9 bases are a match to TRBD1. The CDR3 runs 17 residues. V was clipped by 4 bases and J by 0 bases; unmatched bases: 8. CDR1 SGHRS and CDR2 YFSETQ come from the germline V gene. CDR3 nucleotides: TGCGCCAGCAGCCCGCAAGGGACAGGGAGCTCTGGAAACACCATATATTTT. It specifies CASSPQGTGSSGNTIYF.

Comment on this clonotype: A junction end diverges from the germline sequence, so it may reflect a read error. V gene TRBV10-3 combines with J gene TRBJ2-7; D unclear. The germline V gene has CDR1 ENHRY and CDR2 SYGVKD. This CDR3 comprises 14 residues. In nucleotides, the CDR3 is TGTGCCAGCAGTGAAGGGTTCGGAAGGGCCGAGCAGTACTTC. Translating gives CASSEGFGRAEQYF.

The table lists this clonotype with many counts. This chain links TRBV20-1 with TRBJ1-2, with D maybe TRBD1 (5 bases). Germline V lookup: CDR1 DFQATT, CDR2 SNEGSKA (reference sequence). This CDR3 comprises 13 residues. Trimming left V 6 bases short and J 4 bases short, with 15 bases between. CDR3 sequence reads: CSASGAASYGYTF. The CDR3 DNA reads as TGCAGTGCCTCCGGGGCAGCTAGCTATGGCTACACCTTC.